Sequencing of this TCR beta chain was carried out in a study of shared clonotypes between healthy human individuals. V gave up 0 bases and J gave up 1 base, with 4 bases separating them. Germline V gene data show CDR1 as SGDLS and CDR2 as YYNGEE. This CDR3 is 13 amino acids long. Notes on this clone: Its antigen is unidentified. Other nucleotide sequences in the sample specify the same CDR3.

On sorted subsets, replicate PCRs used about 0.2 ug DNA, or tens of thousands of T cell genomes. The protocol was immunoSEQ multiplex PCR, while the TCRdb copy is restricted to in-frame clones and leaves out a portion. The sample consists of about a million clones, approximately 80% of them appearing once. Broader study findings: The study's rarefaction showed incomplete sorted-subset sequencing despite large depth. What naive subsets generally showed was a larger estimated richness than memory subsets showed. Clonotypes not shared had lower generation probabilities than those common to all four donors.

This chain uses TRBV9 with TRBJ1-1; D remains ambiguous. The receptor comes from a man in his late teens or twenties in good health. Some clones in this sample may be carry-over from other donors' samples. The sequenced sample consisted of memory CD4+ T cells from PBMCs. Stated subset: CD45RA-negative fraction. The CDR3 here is CASSVGRNTEAFF. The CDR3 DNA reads TGTGCCAGCAGCGTAGGCAGGAACACTGAAGCTTTCTTT.